This TCR beta chain was recovered during a study of control samples from healthy donors and cancer patients. The germline CDR1 and CDR2 sequences are SGHAT and FQNNGV. The CDR3 extends over 13 amino acids. V lost 5 bases and J lost 6, with 10 bases in between. Sequencing used immunoSEQ multiplex PCR; TCRdb keeps in-frame clones, though not all of them. The sample consists of about 160,000 clones, under 96% of them appearing once. The rearrangement joins TRBV11-2 to TRBJ2-2; D uncertain. Input material: blood. The sequence was collected from a woman in her 30s in good health. CDR3 sequence reads: CASSRTLAGELFF. For the CDR3, the DNA is TGTGCCAGCAGCCGAACGTTAGCCGGGGAGCTGTTTTTT.